This T cell receptor (beta chain) was obtained from a study of cytomegalovirus exposure and HLA in healthy donors. Overall study: Just over 80% of more than 300 genotyped donors fell in the Caucasian-associated ancestry cluster.

Study results and limitations: Some public TCRs appeared in many individuals, while most sequences were rare. A later examination showed that TCR association rates differed by HLA locus, with DRB1 most and HLA-C fewest.

PCR used 60 Vbeta primers and 13 Jbeta primers. Data came from immunoSEQ multiplex PCR; TCRdb stores just in-frame clones and leaves some out. The table records 50,000 to 55,000 clones, around three fifths of them present only once. This clone was counted only a few times. What it binds is not known. V was cut by 4 bases and J by 3 bases, with 18 bases left in between. The germline V gene has CDR1 LGHNT and CDR2 FRNRAP. The CDR3 runs to 16 residues. Sequencing input: PBMCs. This rearrangement joins TRBV12-5 to TRBJ2-5, with a possible D match to TRBD1 (6 bases). This sequence originates from a human donor in good health. CDR3 in DNA: TGTGCTAGTGGTTGGGGAAAAGGGGGATTTGAAGAGACCCAGTACTTC. Its translation: CASGWGKGGFEETQYF.